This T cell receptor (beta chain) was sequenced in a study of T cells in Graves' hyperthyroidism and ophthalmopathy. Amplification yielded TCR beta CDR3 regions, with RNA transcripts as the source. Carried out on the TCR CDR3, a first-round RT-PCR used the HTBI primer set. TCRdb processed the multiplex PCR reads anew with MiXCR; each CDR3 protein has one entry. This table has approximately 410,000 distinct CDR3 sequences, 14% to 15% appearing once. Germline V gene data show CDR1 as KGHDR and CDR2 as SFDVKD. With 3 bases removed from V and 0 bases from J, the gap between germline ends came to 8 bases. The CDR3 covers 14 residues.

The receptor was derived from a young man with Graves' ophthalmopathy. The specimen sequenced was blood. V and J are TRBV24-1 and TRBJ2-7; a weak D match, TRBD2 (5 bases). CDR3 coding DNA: TGTGCCACCAGTGATCCGGGGAGCTCCTACGAGCAGTACTTC. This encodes CATSDPGSSYEQYF.